The 11 T cell receptor beta chains listed next were all sequenced from one sample in a study of blood T cell repertoires in COVID-19 (dated by TCRdb to 2020 to 2021). The receptor library was made with the immunoSEQ multiplex PCR assay. As stored in TCRdb, this immuneACCESS dataset retains in-frame rearrangements with V and J assigned. A fraction of the clones does not appear; measured against another copy, unresolved V genes explain less than half of the discrepancy, and the remainder lacks a known reason. Counted in this sample were about 300,000 clones; approximately 89% of them appeared once. The ten largest clones capture roughly 2.9% of the sample. The specimen sequenced was PBMCs or T cells enriched from blood (not recorded which). The receptors were sampled from a woman between 50 and 59 years old who had been exposed to COVID-19.

The gene calls are TRBV18 and TRBJ1-4, with 7 bases that match TRBD1. The junction had 4 bases not matched to a gene; V was cut back by 2 bases and J by 1 base. Germline CDR1 is KGHSH and CDR2 is LQKENI. This CDR3 comprises 16 residues. The CDR3 DNA is TGTGCCAGCTCACCAGTCCAGGGGGGAACTAATGAAAAACTGTTTTTT. Encoded protein: CASSPVQGGTNEKLFF. The full variable domain, completed using reference TRBV18 and TRBJ1-4, is NAGVMQNPRHLVRRRGQEARLRCSPMKGHSHVYWYRQLPEEGLKFMVYLQKENIIDESGMPKERFSAEFPKEGPSILRIQQVVRGDSAAYFCASSPVQGGTNEKLFFGSGTQLSVL.

The genes are TRBV3-1 (or the pseudogene TRBV3-2) and TRBJ1-6, with TRBD1 matching 9 bases. This CDR3 comprises 17 residues. The germline V gene has CDR1 LGHDT and CDR2 YNNKEL (reference sequence). Trimming cost V 3 bases and J 8 bases; bases outside gene matches: 11. In nucleotides, the CDR3 is TGTGCCAGCAGCCAGCCCGACAGGGGGATATGGGATTCACCCCTCCACTTT. Translated, it gives CASSQPDRGIWDSPLHF.

Here the CDR3 DNA reads TGTGCCAGCACCCCGCTGGGCGGAGGGTCCGAGCAGTACTTC. Protein: CASTPLGGGSEQYF. The chain combines TRBV6-7 with TRBJ2-7; D perhaps matches TRBD2 (6 bases). TRBV6-7 is placed among ORFs of uncertain function. V lost 7 bases, J lost 6 bases, and 19 bases lay in between. CDR3 length equals 14 residues.

J is TRBJ2-7 and V is TRBV4-1, with a possible D match to TRBD2 (5 bases). Germline CDR1 MGHRA, CDR2 YSYEKL. The CDR3 spans 15 residues. Trimming left V 4 bases short and J 0 bases short, with 13 bases between. CDR3 in amino acids: CASSRGLEFSYEQYF. CDR3 coding DNA: TGCGCCAGCAGCCGCGGGCTAGAGTTCTCCTACGAGCAGTACTTC.

V and J are TRBV5-8 and TRBJ2-7; 12 nucleotides agree with TRBD1. The CDR3 has 16 residues. V trimming: 4 bases; J trimming: 0 bases; junction bases outside the gene matches: 5. In germline, CDR1 is SGHTS, CDR2 YDEGEE. The CDR3 region is CASSPGTGGSSYEQYF. The CDR3 nucleotides are TGTGCCAGCAGCCCGGGGACAGGGGGCAGCTCCTACGAGCAGTACTTC.

V usage is TRBV5-6 and J usage is TRBJ1-5, with 9 bases matching TRBD1. J gave up 9 bases and V 2 bases, and 9 bases lay outside the gene matches. CDR3 length equals 15 residues. Germline loops: CDR1 SGHDT, CDR2 YYEEEE. In DNA, the CDR3 is TGTGCCAGCAGCTTAGGGACAGGGCCCCAGGCGCCCCAGCATTTT. Protein sequence: CASSLGTGPQAPQHF.

This chain connects TRBV12-3 or TRBV12-4 to TRBJ1-5; TRBD1 might be the D (5 bases). The CDR3 is 13 residues long. Trimming took 7 bases from V and 7 from J, leaving 14 bases between them. This CDR3 is CASNPAQGQPQHF. The CDR3 nucleotides are TGTGCCAGCAATCCAGCCCAGGGACAGCCCCAGCATTTT.

CDR3 bases: TGCAGTGCTAGTAAGGGGACTTACGAGCAGTACTTC. Translation gives CSASKGTYEQYF. The V and J genes are TRBV20-1 and TRBJ2-7; the D gene is possibly TRBD2 (6 bases). V lost 3 bases to trimming and J lost 4 bases, with 10 bases between them. CDR3 length equals 12 residues. CDR1 and CDR2 (germline): DFQATT, SNEGSKA (reference sequence).

This rearrangement joins TRBV5-4 to TRBJ2-5, with D maybe TRBD1 (5 bases). The CDR3 runs 13 residues. Germline V lookup: CDR1 SGHNT, CDR2 YYREEE (reference sequence). Deletions cut 6 bases from V and 0 bases from J, with 9 bases between. Here the CDR3 DNA reads TGTGCCAGCAAAGGGGCGGACCAAGAGACCCAGTACTTC. Amino acids: CASKGADQETQYF.

The chain has TRBV5-5 and TRBJ1-5; TRBD1 matches at 7 bases. Germline-derived CDR1 and CDR2 are SGHKS and YYEKEE (reference sequence). This CDR3 region has 14 residues. The V and J ends lost 4 bases and 6 bases, in that order; junction bases with no gene match: 7. The CDR3 protein is CASSGQEQSQPQHF. CDR3 bases: TGTGCCAGCAGCGGACAGGAACAGAGTCAGCCCCAGCATTTT.

CDR3 amino acids: CASKTGHAYGYTF. CDR3 sequence (DNA): TGTGCCAGCAAAACAGGGCACGCTTATGGCTACACCTTC. The V gene is TRBV28, the J gene TRBJ1-2; a possible D gene is TRBD1 (6 bases). V dropped 7 bases and J dropped 5 bases, with 14 bases sitting between them. CDR1 and CDR2 from the germline V gene are MDHEN and SYDVKM. This CDR3 spans 13 amino acids.